This T cell receptor (beta chain) originates from a study of T cells after posttransplantation cyclophosphamide. Busulfan-fludarabine conditioning, marrow transplant, and cyclophosphamide on days +3 and +4 were administered. This clone showed up many times. Sequenced by immunoSEQ multiplex PCR; TCRdb stores in-frame clones only, minus some. This sample carries thousands of clones and no singletons, and roughly a tenth goes to the top ten. V dropped 7 bases and J dropped 0 bases, with 4 bases sitting between them. The CDR3 is 11 residues long. Germline CDR1 is MDHEN and CDR2 is SYDVKM. This material consisted of PBMCs, taken after allogeneic stem cell transplant with posttransplant cyclophosphamide. The V and J genes are TRBV28 and TRBJ2-7; D remains ambiguous. The source of this sequence is a female patient aged 45-65 years who received an allogeneic stem cell transplant from a related donor, was CMV-positive, and had no GVHD. A share of the T cells may be of graft donor origin. The CDR3 sequence is CASTSSYEQYF. CDR3 coding DNA: TGTGCCAGCACCTCCTCCTACGAGCAGTACTTC.